These T cell receptor beta chains were read from a single sample in a study of blood T cells in healthy people across ages. One entry per CDR3 protein, called by TCRdb with MiXCR from the 5' RACE reads. Counted here are about 1,800,000 distinct CDR3 sequences, roughly 28% occurring once; the ten biggest clones make up 7% to 9%. What was sequenced was blood. The receptors were gathered from a woman under 40 in good health. The CDR3 runs from the conserved cysteine through the conserved F or W. Each record gives: V gene, clone size, D gene, J gene, CDR3 length, CDR3 protein, CDR3 DNA. The D gene is left open where the match is weak. Size tells how often a clone was seen (once, few, many) or the class of an expanded clone, and some rows leave it out.

TRBV6-6	NA	NA	TRBJ2-7	16	CASSYSYGGSSYEQYF	TGTGCCAGCAGTTACTCTTACGGGGGAAGCTCCTACGAGCAGTACTTC
TRBV4-2	NA	NA	TRBJ2-7	14	CASSQASGSGEQYF	TGTGCCAGCAGCCAAGCCAGCGGAAGTGGCGAGCAGTACTTC
TRBV6-5	few	NA	TRBJ2-7	17	CASSYSGSRTPTYEQYF	TGTGCCAGCAGTTACTCTGGGTCCCGGACACCCACCTACGAGCAGTACTTC
TRBV20-1	NA	TRBD2	TRBJ2-3	15	CSALTPSGGEDTQYF	TGCAGTGCTCTTACACCTAGCGGGGGGGAGGATACGCAGTATTTT
TRBV6-2/TRBV6-3	NA	NA	TRBJ1-1	13	CASRGIKVPEAFF	TGTGCCAGCAGGGGGATAAAGGTCCCTGAAGCTTTCTTT
TRBV28	NA	NA	TRBJ2-5	17	CASSSRAGSVGQETQYF	TGTGCCAGCAGTTCCCGGGCAGGGTCGGTGGGGCAAGAGACCCAGTACTTC
TRBV29-1	few	TRBD1	TRBJ2-2	14	CSVAGDRDTGELFF	TGCAGCGTCGCGGGGGACAGGGATACCGGGGAGCTGTTTTTT
TRBV27	once	TRBD2	TRBJ2-2	17	CASSQPTGTRESGELFF	TGTGCCAGCAGTCAACCGACCGGGACTAGGGAGTCCGGGGAGCTGTTTTTT
TRBV28	once	TRBD1	TRBJ2-7	15	CASGSPGQQSYEQYF	TGTGCCAGCGGTTCCCCGGGACAGCAAAGCTACGAGCAGTACTTC
TRBV3-1	NA	NA	TRBJ1-4	17	CASSQDYRSRFPGKLFF	TGTGCCAGCAGCCAAGATTACCGCAGTCGTTTTCCGGGAAAACTGTTTTTT
TRBV27	few	TRBD2	TRBJ2-2	18	CAIHPTLQREGLAGELFF	TGTGCCATCCACCCTACCCTCCAGCGGGAGGGCCTCGCCGGGGAGCTGTTTTTT
TRBV29-1	many	NA	TRBJ2-7	13	CSVELDVAYEQYF	TGCAGCGTTGAACTAGACGTTGCCTACGAGCAGTACTTC
TRBV28	NA	NA	TRBJ1-2	11	CTSSPGFYYTF	TGTACCAGCAGCCCAGGGTTCTACTACACCTTC
TRBV5-1	many	NA	TRBJ2-7	13	CASSNGGTYEQYF	TGCGCCAGCAGCAATGGGGGGACTTACGAGCAGTACTTC
TRBV20-1	few	NA	TRBJ1-2	14	CSAKTGTSDYGYTF	TGCAGTGCTAAAACCGGGACTTCGGATTATGGCTACACCTTC
TRBV7-9	NA	NA	TRBJ2-3	15	CASSLPSHGGDTQYF	TGTGCCAGCAGCTTACCCTCCCACGGAGGAGATACGCAGTATTTT
TRBV24-1	NA	NA	TRBJ1-1	12	CATSDGQSEAFF	TGTGCCACCAGTGACGGACAGTCTGAAGCTTTCTTT
TRBV6-5	NA	NA	TRBJ1-3	15	CASSPPGQTGNTIYF	TGTGCCAGCAGTCCACCCGGACAGACTGGAAACACCATATATTTT